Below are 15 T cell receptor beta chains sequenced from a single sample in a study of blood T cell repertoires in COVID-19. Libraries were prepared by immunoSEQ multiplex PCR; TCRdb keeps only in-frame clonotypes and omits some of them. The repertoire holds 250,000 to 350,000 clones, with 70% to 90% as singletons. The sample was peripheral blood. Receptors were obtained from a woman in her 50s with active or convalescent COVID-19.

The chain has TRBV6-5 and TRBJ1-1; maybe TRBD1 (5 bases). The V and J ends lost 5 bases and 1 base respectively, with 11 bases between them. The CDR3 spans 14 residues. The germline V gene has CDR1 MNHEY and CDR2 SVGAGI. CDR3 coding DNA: TGTGCCAGCAGTACCCGGGGGGGGAACACTGAAGCTTTCTTT. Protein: CASSTRGGNTEAFF.

CDR3 in amino acids: CACERSGSPLHF. The CDR3 DNA follows: TGTGCCTGCGAGCGCTCAGGGTCACCCCTCCACTTT. This rearrangement joins TRBV30 to TRBJ1-6, with D possibly being TRBD1 (5 bases). Germline V lookup: CDR1 GTSNPN, CDR2 SVGIG (reference sequence). CDR3 length: 12 residues. V shed 6 bases and J shed 10 bases, with 13 bases lying between them.

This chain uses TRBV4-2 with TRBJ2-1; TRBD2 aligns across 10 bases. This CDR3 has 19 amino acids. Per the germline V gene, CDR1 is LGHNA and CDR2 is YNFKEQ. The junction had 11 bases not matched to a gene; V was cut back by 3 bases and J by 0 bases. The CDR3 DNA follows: TGTGCCAGCAGCCAGCTTTGGACTAGCGGTGAGAGCTCCTACAATGAGCAGTTCTTC. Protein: CASSQLWTSGESSYNEQFF.

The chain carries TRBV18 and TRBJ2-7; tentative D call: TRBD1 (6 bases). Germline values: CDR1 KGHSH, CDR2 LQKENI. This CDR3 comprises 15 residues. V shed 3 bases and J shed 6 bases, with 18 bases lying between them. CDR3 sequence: CASSPGARGFGEQYF. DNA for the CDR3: TGTGCCAGCTCACCGGGGGCGAGGGGGTTTGGCGAGCAGTACTTC.

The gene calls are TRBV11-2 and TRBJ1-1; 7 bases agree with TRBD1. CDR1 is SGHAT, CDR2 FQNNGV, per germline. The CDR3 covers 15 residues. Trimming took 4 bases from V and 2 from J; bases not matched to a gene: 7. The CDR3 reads CASSSRQGPNTEAFF. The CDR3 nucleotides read TGTGCCAGCAGCTCCAGACAGGGTCCTAACACTGAAGCTTTCTTT. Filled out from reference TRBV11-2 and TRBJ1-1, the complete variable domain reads EAGVAQSPRYKIIEKRQSVAFWCNPISGHATLYWYQQILGQGPKLLIQFQNNGVVDDSQLPKDRFSAERLKGVDSTLKIQPAKLEDSAVYLCASSSRQGPNTEAFFGQGTRLTVV.

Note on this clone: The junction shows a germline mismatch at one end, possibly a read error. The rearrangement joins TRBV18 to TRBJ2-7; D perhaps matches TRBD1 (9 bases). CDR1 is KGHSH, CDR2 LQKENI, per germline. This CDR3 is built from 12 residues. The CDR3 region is CASSSGGDRVNF. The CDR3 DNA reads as TGTGCCAGCTCGTCCGGGGGGGACAGGGTAAACTTC.

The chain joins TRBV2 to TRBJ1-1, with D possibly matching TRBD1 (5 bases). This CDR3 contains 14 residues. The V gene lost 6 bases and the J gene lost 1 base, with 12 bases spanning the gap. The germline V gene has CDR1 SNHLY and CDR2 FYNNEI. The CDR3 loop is CASRGGPSNTEAFF. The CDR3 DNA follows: TGTGCCAGCAGGGGGGGTCCATCGAACACTGAAGCTTTCTTT.

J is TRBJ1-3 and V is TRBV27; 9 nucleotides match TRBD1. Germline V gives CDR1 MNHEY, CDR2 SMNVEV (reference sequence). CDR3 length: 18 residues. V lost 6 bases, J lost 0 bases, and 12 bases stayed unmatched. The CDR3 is CASSRTGALISSGNTIYF. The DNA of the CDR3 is TGTGCCAGCAGCCGGACAGGGGCCCTCATAAGCTCTGGAAACACCATATATTTT.

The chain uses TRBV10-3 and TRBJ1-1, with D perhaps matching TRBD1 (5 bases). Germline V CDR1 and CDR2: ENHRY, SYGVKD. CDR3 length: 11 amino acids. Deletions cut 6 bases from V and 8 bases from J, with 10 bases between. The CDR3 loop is CAISPGGEAFF. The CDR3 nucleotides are TGTGCCATCAGCCCGGGGGGGGAAGCTTTCTTT.

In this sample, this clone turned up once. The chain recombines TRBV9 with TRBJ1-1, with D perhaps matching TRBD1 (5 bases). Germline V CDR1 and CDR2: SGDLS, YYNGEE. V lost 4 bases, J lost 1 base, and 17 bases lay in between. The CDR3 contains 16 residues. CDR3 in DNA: TGTGCCAGCAGCCCTCATGCGGGGGTCTCGAACACTGAAGCTTTCTTT. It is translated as CASSPHAGVSNTEAFF.

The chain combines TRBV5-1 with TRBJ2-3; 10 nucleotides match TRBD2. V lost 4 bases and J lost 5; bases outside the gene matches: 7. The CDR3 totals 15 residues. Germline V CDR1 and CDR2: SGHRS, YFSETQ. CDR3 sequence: CASSPGIAGGDTQYF. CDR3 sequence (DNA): TGCGCCAGCAGCCCGGGAATAGCGGGGGGAGATACGCAGTATTTT.

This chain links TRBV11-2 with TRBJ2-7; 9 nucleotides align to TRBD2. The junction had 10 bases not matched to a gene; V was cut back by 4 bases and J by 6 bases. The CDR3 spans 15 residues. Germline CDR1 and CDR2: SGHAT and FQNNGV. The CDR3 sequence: CASSSSGTSRAEQYF. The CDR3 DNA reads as TGTGCCAGCAGCTCGTCCGGGACTAGCCGCGCCGAGCAGTACTTC.

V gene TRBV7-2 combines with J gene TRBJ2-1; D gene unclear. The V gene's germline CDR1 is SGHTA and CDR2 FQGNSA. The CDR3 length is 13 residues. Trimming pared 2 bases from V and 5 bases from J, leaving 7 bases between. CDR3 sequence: CASSLSYNNEQFF. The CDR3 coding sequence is TGTGCCAGCAGCTTAAGTTACAACAATGAGCAGTTCTTC.

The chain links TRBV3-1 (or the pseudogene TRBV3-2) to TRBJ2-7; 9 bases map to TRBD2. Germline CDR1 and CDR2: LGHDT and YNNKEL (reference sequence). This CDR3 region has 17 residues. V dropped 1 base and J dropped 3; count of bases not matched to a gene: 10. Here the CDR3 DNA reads TGTGCCAGCAGCCAAGGTCTTAGCGGGAGTAGGGGCTACGAGCAGTACTTC. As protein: CASSQGLSGSRGYEQYF.

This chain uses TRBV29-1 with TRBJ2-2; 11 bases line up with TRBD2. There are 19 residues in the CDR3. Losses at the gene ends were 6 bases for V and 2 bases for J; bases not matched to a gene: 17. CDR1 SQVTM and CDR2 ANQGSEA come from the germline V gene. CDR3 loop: CSVTTSTFSGRGNTGELFF. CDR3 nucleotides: TGCAGCGTCACAACATCCACTTTTAGCGGGAGGGGTAACACCGGGGAGCTGTTTTTT.